This T cell receptor beta chain originates from a study of T cell responses to AZD1222 COVID-19 vaccine. TCRdb's copy holds only in-frame clones and misses some; the assay was immunoSEQ multiplex PCR. The table shows 95,000 to 150,000 clones, with around 85% occurring only once. Germline trimming cut 4 bases from V and 7 bases from J; bases unmatched to any gene: 10. This CDR3 has 15 amino acids. The V gene's germline CDR1 is LNHNV and CDR2 YYDKDF (reference sequence). The source material was peripheral blood, sampled on day 0 of AZD1222 vaccination. This sequence joins TRBV15 and TRBJ1-5; TRBD1 matches at 7 bases. The receptor comes from an adult in good health. CDR3 sequence: CATSIITGAGQPQHF. The CDR3 DNA follows: TGTGCCACCAGCATCATTACAGGGGCCGGGCAGCCCCAGCATTTT.